The 32 T cell receptor beta chains below all came from one sample that was sequenced in a study of T cell changes during pregnancy in multiple sclerosis. This table comes from immunoSEQ multiplex PCR, and its TCRdb copy is limited to in-frame clones, with some not included. This table holds approximately 100,000 clones, about 91% found once. Sequencing used peripheral blood, obtained in the second trimester of pregnancy. The receptors stem from a female donor with multiple sclerosis, enrolled in a pregnancy study.

This sequence joins TRBV5-1 and TRBJ2-7, with TRBD1 matching over 9 bases. Trimming cost V 4 bases and J 2 bases; bases outside gene matches: 7. CDR3 length equals 15 residues. From germline, CDR1 is SGHRS and CDR2 YFSETQ. CDR3 loop: CASSEGQGRTYEQYF. As DNA, the CDR3 is TGCGCCAGCAGCGAAGGACAGGGGAGGACCTACGAGCAGTACTTC.

The chain combines TRBV15 with TRBJ2-1, with D maybe TRBD1 (5 bases). CDR3 length: 17 amino acids. CDR1 and CDR2 (germline): LNHNV, YYDKDF (reference sequence). Trimming left V 2 bases short and J 1 base short, with 15 bases between. CDR3 DNA: TGTGCCACCAGCAGAAAAGGGGCTGGTAGGTCCTACAATGAGCAGTTCTTC. It codes for CATSRKGAGRSYNEQFF. The full variable domain, with the rest looked up from reference TRBV15 and TRBJ2-1, is DAMVIQNPRYQVTQFGKPVTLSCSQTLNHNVMYWYQQKSSQAPKLLFHYYDKDFNNEADTPDNFQSRRPNTSFCFLDIRSPGLGDTAMYLCATSRKGAGRSYNEQFFGPGTRLTVL.

The J gene is TRBJ2-3, the V gene TRBV27; D not certain. Trimming stripped 2 bases from V and 4 bases from J, with 10 bases between. The germline CDR1 and CDR2 sequences are MNHEY and SMNVEV (reference sequence). There are 14 residues in the CDR3. CDR3 in amino acids: CASSLGPVSDTQYF. The CDR3 DNA reads TGTGCCAGCAGTTTAGGGCCAGTTTCAGATACGCAGTATTTT.

The chain uses TRBV5-1 and TRBJ2-3; 14 bases fit TRBD2. After removal of 2 bases from V and 6 bases from J, the junction contained 8 bases not matched to a gene. The CDR3 is made up of 17 amino acids. Germline values: CDR1 SGHRS, CDR2 YFSETQ. CDR3: CASSLRLAGGPGDTQYF. In DNA, the CDR3 is TGCGCCAGCAGCTTACGACTAGCGGGAGGGCCAGGGGATACGCAGTATTTT.

DNA of the CDR3: TGTGCCAGCAGCGTAGTAGCGGGAGAAGACACAGATACGCAGTATTTT. Protein product: CASSVVAGEDTDTQYF. The V call is TRBV9, the J call TRBJ2-3; 9 nucleotides align to TRBD2. The CDR3 runs to 16 residues. CDR1 and CDR2 from the germline V gene are SGDLS and YYNGEE. J lost 2 bases, V lost 0 bases, and 4 bases had no gene match.

This rearrangement joins TRBV10-3 to TRBJ2-5; the match to TRBD2 covers 9 bases. Trimming at V came to 0 bases and at J to 1 base, leaving 3 bases not matched to a gene. Germline V gene sequence: CDR1 ENHRY, CDR2 SYGVKD. There are 16 residues in the CDR3. The CDR3 nucleotides are TGTGCCATCAGTGAGTCGGGCGGGAGGGCCCAAGAGACCCAGTACTTC. It specifies CAISESGGRAQETQYF.

The chain uses TRBV11-3 and TRBJ2-1; 12 bases are shared with TRBD1. Germline V gives CDR1 SGHNT, CDR2 YENEEA. The CDR3 consists of 14 residues. The V gene end was trimmed by 7 bases and the J gene end by 7 bases; junction bases not matched to a gene: 5. CDR3 loop: CASKPGQGANEQFF. CDR3 nucleotides: TGTGCCAGCAAACCGGGACAGGGGGCAAATGAGCAGTTCTTC.

The CDR3 region has the DNA TGTGCCAGCAGCAAAACAGGGGCAGGGGAGACCCAGTACTTC. Translating it yields CASSKTGAGETQYF. The V and J genes are TRBV7-9 and TRBJ2-5, with TRBD1 identical over 7 bases. This CDR3 has 14 residues. Germline lookup yields CDR1 SEHNR and CDR2 FQNEAQ (reference sequence). The J segment lost 5 bases and the V segment lost 5 bases, leaving 8 bases of the junction unmatched.

V gene TRBV4-2 combines with J gene TRBJ2-1, with D possibly matching TRBD1 (6 bases). Germline CDR1 LGHNA, CDR2 YNFKEQ. The CDR3 totals 16 residues. Between the trimmed V and J ends, which lost 0 bases and 4 bases, there was a span of 13 bases. CDR3: CASSQDQGTRYNEQFF. For the CDR3, the DNA is TGTGCCAGCAGCCAAGATCAGGGGACCAGATACAATGAGCAGTTCTTC.

V is TRBV29-1 and J is TRBJ2-1; D perhaps matches TRBD1 (7 bases). Trimming removed 3 bases at V and 7 bases at J, with 19 bases between. The CDR3 is 15 residues long. From germline, CDR1 is SQVTM and CDR2 ANQGSEA. The CDR3 DNA reads as TGCAGCGTTGATGGGGTTGGCAGGGGGAGGAATGAGCAGTTCTTC. It is translated as CSVDGVGRGRNEQFF.

The rearrangement links TRBV6-1 to TRBJ2-7; 13 bases are shared with TRBD2. V lost 7 bases and J lost 3; bases outside the gene matches: 6. CDR1 is MNHNS, CDR2 SASEGT, per germline. The CDR3 is made up of 15 amino acids. The chain's CDR3 is CASNLLAGGNYEQYF. CDR3 coding DNA: TGTGCCAGCAACCTACTAGCGGGAGGGAACTACGAGCAGTACTTC.

This chain connects TRBV5-6 to TRBJ2-2, with a possible D match to TRBD2 (6 bases). Germline assignment: CDR1 SGHDT and CDR2 YYEEEE. The V end was cut by 2 bases, the J end by 8 bases, with 7 bases between. The CDR3 totals 12 residues. The CDR3 DNA is TGTGCCAGCAGCTTTGGAGGGGGGGAGCTGTTTTTT. Translated, it gives CASSFGGGELFF.

CDR3 DNA: TGTGCCAGCAGGTTCATCTACAGGGGCTACGAGCAGTACTTC. It is translated as CASRFIYRGYEQYF. This chain uses TRBV27 with TRBJ2-7, with 7 bases that match TRBD1. With 6 bases clipped from V and 3 bases from J, the junction kept 8 bases outside the gene matches. Per germline, CDR1 MNHEY and CDR2 SMNVEV (reference sequence). This CDR3 is built from 14 residues.

The V call is TRBV4-2, the J call TRBJ2-1, with 7 positions matching TRBD2. The germline CDR1 and CDR2 sequences are LGHNA and YNFKEQ. V was clipped by 3 bases and J by 6 bases; unmatched bases: 11. The CDR3 loop spans 16 amino acids. This chain's CDR3 is CASSQEGAGVVNEQFF. DNA of the CDR3: TGTGCCAGCAGCCAGGAAGGGGCGGGAGTAGTCAATGAGCAGTTCTTC.

CDR3 loop: CASSQGQNYECTF. CDR3 sequence (DNA): TGTGCCAGCAGCCAGGGACAGAACTATGAGTGCACCTTC. V usage is TRBV5-4 and J usage is TRBJ1-2, with 7 bases aligning to TRBD1. V shed 4 bases, J shed 13 bases, and the junction held 13 bases outside the gene matches. Germline-derived CDR1 and CDR2 are SGHNT and YYREEE (reference sequence). This CDR3 has 13 residues.

The chain is built from TRBV6-1 and TRBJ2-1; no reliable D call. Germline CDR1 MNHNS, CDR2 SASEGT. CDR3 length equals 14 residues. V was shortened by 6 bases and J by 6 bases, with 15 bases between the two germline ends. CDR3 nucleotides: TGTGCCAGCAGAGCGTTTCCAGACTCCAATGAGCAGTTCTTC. Encoded protein: CASRAFPDSNEQFF.

The genes are TRBV5-1 and TRBJ1-5, with D perhaps TRBD1 (6 bases). Trimming removed 1 base at V and 4 bases at J, with 12 bases between. This CDR3 comprises 15 residues. Germline V gene lookup returns CDR1 SGHRS and CDR2 YFSETQ. The CDR3 nucleotides are TGCGCCAGCAGCTTGTGGGCAGGGGAAAATCAGCCCCAGCATTTT. The encoded protein is CASSLWAGENQPQHF.

This clone has a single count. The V call is TRBV2, the J call TRBJ2-2; 7 positions agree with TRBD2. Looked up from germline, CDR1 is SNHLY and CDR2 is FYNNEI. The ends lost 1 base at V and 11 bases at J; junction bases unmatched: 7. This CDR3 is 14 amino acids long. CDR3 nucleotide sequence: TGTGCCAGCAGTGAAGTCGGCGGGAGTGGCGAGCTGTTTTTT. It codes for CASSEVGGSGELFF.

The chain joins TRBV5-8 to TRBJ1-4; D is undetermined. The V gene lost 5 bases and the J gene lost 8 bases, with 16 bases spanning the gap. This CDR3 has 14 amino acids. Germline V gene data show CDR1 as SGHTS and CDR2 as YDEGEE. DNA of the CDR3: TGTGCCAGCAGTTCTCCGAGCTTCGCGGAAAAACTGTTTTTT. This encodes CASSSPSFAEKLFF.

This clone showed up just once. The rearrangement joins TRBV28 to TRBJ2-7; the D gene is possibly TRBD1 (5 bases). Per the germline V gene, CDR1 is MDHEN and CDR2 is SYDVKM. The CDR3 has 15 residues. The V end lost 5 bases, the J end lost 6 bases, and 20 bases lay between the germline ends. The CDR3 DNA reads as TGTGCCAGCAGTCCGCCCTGGGCAGGGTACTTCGAGCAGTACTTC. It encodes CASSPPWAGYFEQYF.

V usage is TRBV7-6 and J usage is TRBJ2-7; TRBD2 aligns across 8 bases. The germline V gene has CDR1 SGHVS and CDR2 FNYEAQ. The CDR3 length is 16 residues. V lost 6 bases and J lost 6; bases outside the gene matches: 16. Here the CDR3 reads CASSRQGVAGGTEQYF. As DNA, the CDR3 is TGTGCCAGCAGTCGCCAGGGTGTTGCGGGAGGTACCGAGCAGTACTTC.

The chain combines TRBV28 with TRBJ1-4, with 7 bases fitting TRBD1. This CDR3 spans 15 amino acids. Germline V gene sequence: CDR1 MDHEN, CDR2 SYDVKM. J lost 8 bases, V lost 6 bases, and 12 bases had no gene match. This chain's CDR3 is CASSPIDRVEEKLFF. In DNA form, the CDR3 reads TGTGCCAGCAGCCCGATAGACAGGGTGGAGGAAAAACTGTTTTTT.

This rearrangement joins TRBV27 to TRBJ1-2; D is uncertain. Germline CDR1 MNHEY, CDR2 SMNVEV (reference sequence). The CDR3 extends over 15 amino acids. V was trimmed by 2 bases and J by 2 bases, leaving 12 bases between them. The CDR3 DNA is TGTGCCAGCAGTTTAACGGGTTTCCAAAACTATGGCTACACCTTC. Its translation: CASSLTGFQNYGYTF.

The chain has TRBV7-2 and TRBJ2-1; D gene uncertain. This CDR3 contains 14 residues. The V end lost 1 base, the J end lost 6 bases, and 10 bases lay between the germline ends. Germline V lookup: CDR1 SGHTA, CDR2 FQGNSA. This chain's CDR3 is CASSLEWLANEQFF. In DNA, the CDR3 is TGTGCCAGCAGCTTAGAATGGCTGGCCAATGAGCAGTTCTTC.

The chain recombines TRBV7-9 with TRBJ2-1; 9 bases line up with TRBD2. The CDR3 consists of 18 residues. Germline lookup yields CDR1 SEHNR and CDR2 FQNEAQ (reference sequence). Losses at the gene ends were 5 bases for V and 8 bases for J; bases not matched to a gene: 19. DNA for the CDR3: TGTGCCAGCAGCCCGCAATCTGGGCGGGAGGGCCGTTCGGATGAGCAGTTCTTC. Amino acids: CASSPQSGREGRSDEQFF.

V and J are TRBV9 and TRBJ1-1, with 8 bases that match TRBD1. This CDR3 has 12 amino acids. The germline CDR1 and CDR2 sequences are SGDLS and YYNGEE. Trimming removed 1 base from V and 8 bases from J; junction bases left unmatched: 1. The CDR3 DNA sequence: TGTGCCAGCAGCGTACAGGGGGCCGAAGCTTTCTTT. Protein: CASSVQGAEAFF.

CDR3: CASSFLEHGEQYF. CDR3 DNA: TGCGCCAGCAGCTTTCTCGAGCACGGCGAGCAGTACTTC. V usage is TRBV5-1 and J usage is TRBJ2-7; the D is unclear. Trimming pared 2 bases from V and 6 bases from J, leaving 12 bases between. CDR1 and CDR2 from the germline V gene are SGHRS and YFSETQ. The CDR3 contains 13 residues.

The chain employs TRBV9 and TRBJ1-2; D possibly corresponds to TRBD1 (5 bases). The V end was cut by 5 bases, the J end by 4 bases, with 9 bases between. In germline, CDR1 is SGDLS, CDR2 YYNGEE. There are 12 residues in the CDR3. The DNA of the CDR3 is TGTGCCAGCAGTCAAGACAGCTATGGCTACACCTTC. This sequence encodes CASSQDSYGYTF. The full variable domain, in which reference TRBV9 and TRBJ1-2 provide the parts outside the CDR3, is DSGVTQTPKHLITATGQRVTLRCSPRSGDLSVYWYQQSLDQGLQFLIQYYNGEERAKGNILERFSAQQFPDLHSELNLSSLELGDSALYFCASSQDSYGYTFGSGTRLTVV.

J is TRBJ2-7 and V is TRBV28; possibly TRBD1 for D (6 bases). From germline, CDR1 is MDHEN and CDR2 SYDVKM. V lost 5 bases and J lost 3, with 17 bases in between. CDR3 length: 15 residues. CDR3: CASSLGQRPHYEQYF. CDR3 coding DNA: TGTGCCAGCAGTCTCGGACAGAGGCCTCACTACGAGCAGTACTTC.

This chain uses TRBV5-4 with TRBJ2-2, with a possible D match to TRBD2 (6 bases). Per the germline V gene, CDR1 is SGHNT and CDR2 is YYREEE (reference sequence). The length of the CDR3 is 13 residues. Trimming pared 9 bases from V and 3 bases from J, leaving 12 bases between. The CDR3 protein is CATASGHTGELFF. The CDR3, as DNA: TGTGCCACGGCCAGCGGGCACACCGGGGAGCTGTTTTTT. Full variable domain (rest looked up from reference TRBV5-4 and TRBJ2-2): ETGVTQSPTHLIKTRGQQVTLRCSSQSGHNTVSWYQQALGQGPQFIFQYYREEENGRGNFPPRFSGLQFPNYSSELNVNALELDDSALYLCATASGHTGELFFGEGSRLTVL.

The gene calls are TRBV14 and TRBJ1-2, with 7 bases that match TRBD1. Germline-derived CDR1 and CDR2 are SGHDN and FVKESK. The CDR3 is 13 amino acids. The J segment lost 4 bases and the V segment lost 3 bases, leaving 2 bases of the junction unmatched. The CDR3 DNA sequence: TGTGCCAGCAGCCAGGGGACAGCCTATGGCTACACCTTC. It is translated as CASSQGTAYGYTF. Drawing the rest from reference TRBV14 and TRBJ1-2, the complete variable domain is EAGVTQFPSHSVIEKGQTVTLRCDPISGHDNLYWYRRVMGKEIKFLLHFVKESKQDESGMPNNRFLAERTGGTYSTLKVQPAELEDSGVYFCASSQGTAYGYTFGSGTRLTVV.

The chain joins TRBV5-1 to TRBJ2-2; D possibly corresponds to TRBD1 (5 bases). Deletions cut 1 base from V and 3 bases from J, with 10 bases between. The CDR3 has 15 residues. Looked up from germline, CDR1 is SGHRS and CDR2 is YFSETQ. The CDR3 here is CASSLTTGYTGELFF. In DNA form, the CDR3 reads TGCGCCAGCAGCTTGACCACAGGATACACCGGGGAGCTGTTTTTT.